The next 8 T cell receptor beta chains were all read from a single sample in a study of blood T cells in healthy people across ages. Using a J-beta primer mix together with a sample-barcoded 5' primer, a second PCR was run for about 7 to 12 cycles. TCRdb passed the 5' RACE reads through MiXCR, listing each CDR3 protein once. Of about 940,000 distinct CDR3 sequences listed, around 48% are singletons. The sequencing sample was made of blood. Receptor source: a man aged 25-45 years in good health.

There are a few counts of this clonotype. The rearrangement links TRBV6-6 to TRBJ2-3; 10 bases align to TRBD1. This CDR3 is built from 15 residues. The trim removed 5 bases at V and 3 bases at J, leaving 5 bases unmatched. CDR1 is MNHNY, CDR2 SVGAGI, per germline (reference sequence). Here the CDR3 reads CASSAWDRGTDTQYF. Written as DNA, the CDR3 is TGTGCCAGCAGTGCTTGGGACAGGGGTACAGATACGCAGTATTTT.

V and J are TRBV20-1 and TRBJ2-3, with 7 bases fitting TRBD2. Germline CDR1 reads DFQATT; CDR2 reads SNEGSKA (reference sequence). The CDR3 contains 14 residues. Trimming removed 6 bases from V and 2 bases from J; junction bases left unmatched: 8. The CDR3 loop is CSAGGKGFTDTQYF. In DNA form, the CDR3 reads TGCAGTGCGGGGGGGAAAGGGTTCACAGATACGCAGTATTTT.

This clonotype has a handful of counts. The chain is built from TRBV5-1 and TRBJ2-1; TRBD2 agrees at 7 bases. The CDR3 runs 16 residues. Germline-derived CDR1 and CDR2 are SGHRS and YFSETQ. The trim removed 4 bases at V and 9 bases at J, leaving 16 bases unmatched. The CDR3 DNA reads TGCGCCAGCAGCCTCGGGCCGAACGGGGGGTCTACTGAGCAGTTCTTC. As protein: CASSLGPNGGSTEQFF.

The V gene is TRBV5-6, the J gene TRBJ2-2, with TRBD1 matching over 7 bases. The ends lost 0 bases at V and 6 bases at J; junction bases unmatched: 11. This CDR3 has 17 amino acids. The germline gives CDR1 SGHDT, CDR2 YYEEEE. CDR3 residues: CASSLGWGQSKAGELFF. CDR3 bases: TGTGCCAGCAGCTTGGGATGGGGACAGAGCAAGGCCGGGGAGCTGTTTTTT.

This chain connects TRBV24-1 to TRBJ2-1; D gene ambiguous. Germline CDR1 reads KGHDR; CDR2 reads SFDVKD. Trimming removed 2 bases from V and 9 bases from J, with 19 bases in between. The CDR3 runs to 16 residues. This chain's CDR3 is CATSDSTRVLVVEQFF. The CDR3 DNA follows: TGTGCCACCAGTGATTCGACCCGGGTTTTAGTAGTTGAGCAGTTCTTC.

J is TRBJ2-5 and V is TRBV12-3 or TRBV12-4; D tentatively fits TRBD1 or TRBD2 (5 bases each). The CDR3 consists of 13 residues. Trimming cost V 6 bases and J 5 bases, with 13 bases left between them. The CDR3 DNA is TGTGCCAGCAGGGCCGGGGCATCGGAGACCCAGTACTTC. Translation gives CASRAGASETQYF.

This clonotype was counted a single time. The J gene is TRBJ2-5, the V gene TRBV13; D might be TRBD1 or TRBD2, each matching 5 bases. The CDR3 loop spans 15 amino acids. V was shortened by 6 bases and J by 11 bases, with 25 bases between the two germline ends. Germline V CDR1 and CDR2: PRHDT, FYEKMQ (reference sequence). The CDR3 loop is CASSREGQKIGKQYF. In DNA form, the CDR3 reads TGTGCCAGCAGTCGCGAGGGGCAGAAGATAGGCAAGCAGTACTTC.

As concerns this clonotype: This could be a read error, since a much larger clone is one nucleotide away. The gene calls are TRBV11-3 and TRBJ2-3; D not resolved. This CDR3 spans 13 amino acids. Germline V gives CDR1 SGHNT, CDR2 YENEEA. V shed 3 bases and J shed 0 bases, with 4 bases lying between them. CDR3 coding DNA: TGTGCCAGCAGCTTCGACAGCACAGATACGCAGTATTTT. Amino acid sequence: CASSFDSTDTQYF.